This T cell receptor (beta chain) is from a study of T cells in tumors after PD-1 blockade. Background on the study: Either cemiplimab 350 mg every 2 weeks or pembrolizumab 200 mg every 3 weeks was given. Some patients also took daily vismodegib 150 mg during anti-PD-1 treatment.

About this clone itself: The antigen is undetermined.

Input was 616 ng to 6,004 ng of genomic DNA from tumor or blood. Findings and limits, study-wide: Peripheral recruitment is suggested, as some novel exhausted tumor clones were in pre-treatment blood.

Assay: immunoSEQ multiplex PCR; the TCRdb copy retains only in-frame clones and omits some. The sample has approximately 34,000 clones; 73% are singletons. This receptor was taken from a human donor with basal cell carcinoma. The sample consisted of PBMCs, taken after anti-PD-1 treatment.

CDR3 sequence (DNA): TGTGCCAGCAGTTACCCGAGACAGGGGATTTACGAGCAGTACTTC. Amino acid sequence: CASSYPRQGIYEQYF. The V gene is TRBV6-5, the J gene TRBJ2-7; 8 bases line up with TRBD1. With V trimmed by 2 bases and J by 4 bases, 7 bases remained unmatched. Germline V gene lookup returns CDR1 MNHEY and CDR2 SVGAGI. The length of the CDR3 is 15 residues.